A selection of T cell receptor beta chains follows, all from one sample in a study of blood T cells in healthy people across ages. TCRdb ran MiXCR on the 5' RACE reads and lists one entry per CDR3 protein. This sample has approximately 2,000,000 distinct CDR3 sequences, with more than 35% found just once. Sequences were obtained from blood. These receptors originate from a human donor in good health. Both conserved end residues are part of each CDR3. D genes are given only for firm matches. The size entry is marked missing in some rows and otherwise reads once, few, many or a size class.

V: TRBV7-2; size: .; J: TRBJ2-5; D: TRBD1; DNA: TGTGCCAGCAGCCCAGGGACAGTGCCTCAAGAGACCCAGTACTTC; CDR3: CASSPGTVPQETQYF
V: TRBV7-9; size: .; J: TRBJ1-2; D: .; DNA: TGTGCCAGCAGCTTGAGACAGACTTCGGTCTATGGCTACACCTTC; CDR3: CASSLRQTSVYGYTF
V: TRBV20-1; size: .; J: TRBJ2-5; D: TRBD1; DNA: TGCAGTGCTAGAGGGGCAGGGGGTTTGGAGACCCAGTACTTC; CDR3: CSARGAGGLETQYF
V: TRBV29-1; size: .; J: TRBJ1-1; D: .; DNA: TGCAGCGTTGTGGGTGGCGGCGGAGCTTTCTTT; CDR3: CSVVGGGGAFF
V: TRBV6-1; size: .; J: TRBJ1-5; D: TRBD1; DNA: TGTGCCAGCAGTGCAGGGGGGTATAGCAATCAGCCCCAGCATTTT; CDR3: CASSAGGYSNQPQHF
V: TRBV10-3; size: .; J: TRBJ2-5; D: .; DNA: TGTGCCACGAACTCGGTACGGGGAGGAGTGGACCAAGAGACCCAGTACTTC; CDR3: CATNSVRGGVDQETQYF
V: TRBV20-1; size: .; J: TRBJ1-1; D: TRBD1; DNA: TGCAGTGCTAGAGATCGAACAGGGGGCCTTACTGAAGCTTTCTTT; CDR3: CSARDRTGGLTEAFF
V: TRBV4-2; size: .; J: TRBJ1-5; D: TRBD1; DNA: TGTGCCAGCAGCCCCCTGTGGGGAGACAGGGGGAATCAGCCCCAGCATTTT; CDR3: CASSPLWGDRGNQPQHF
V: TRBV20-1; size: once; J: TRBJ1-1; D: TRBD1; DNA: TGCAGTGCAGGACAGGGGGTAAGAGCTTTCTTT; CDR3: CSAGQGVRAFF
V: TRBV12-3/TRBV12-4; size: .; J: TRBJ2-7; D: .; DNA: TGTGCCAGCAGTTTAGAGACTACCTTCGAGCAGTACTTC; CDR3: CASSLETTFEQYF
V: TRBV15; size: many; J: TRBJ2-6; D: .; DNA: TGTGCCACCAGCAGAGAACTAGCCTCTGGGGCCAACGTCCTGACTTTC; CDR3: CATSRELASGANVLTF
V: TRBV4-1; size: .; J: TRBJ1-1; D: .; DNA: TGCGCCAGCAATATCGGCTTAATGAACACTGAAGCTTTCTTT; CDR3: CASNIGLMNTEAFF
V: TRBV6-5; size: few; J: TRBJ2-5; D: TRBD1; DNA: TGTGCCAGCAGTTCCGAAAGGGACAGGAGGGAGACCCAGTACTTC; CDR3: CASSSERDRRETQYF
V: TRBV4-3; size: .; J: TRBJ1-2; D: TRBD1; DNA: TGCGCCAGCAGCCAGGATACAGGGGCCCCCTATGGCTACACCTTC; CDR3: CASSQDTGAPYGYTF
V: TRBV5-1; size: many; J: TRBJ1-1; D: .; DNA: TGCGCCAGCAGCTTGGTGAACAGGCTCTTCCAGAACACTGAAGCTTTCTTT; CDR3: CASSLVNRLFQNTEAFF
V: TRBV20-1; size: once; J: TRBJ2-4; D: TRBD2; DNA: TGCAGTGCTAGTAGCGGGGGGCAGCGAAACATTCAGTACTTC; CDR3: CSASSGGQRNIQYF
V: TRBV15; size: .; J: TRBJ1-2; D: TRBD1; DNA: TGTGCCACCAGCAGAGATAGGGGAATAGGGGGCGACACCTTC; CDR3: CATSRDRGIGGDTF
V: TRBV20-1; size: .; J: TRBJ1-2; D: .; DNA: TGCAGTGCTAAGCCAAGTGGGGCTCGAGGCTACACCTTC; CDR3: CSAKPSGARGYTF